Listed here are 30 T cell receptor beta chains from one sample, sequenced in a study of T cells in localized non-small cell lung cancer. Profiling relied on immunoSEQ multiplex PCR, and the TCRdb table lists in-frame clones only, not all of them. The data contain approximately 35,000 clones, around 92% of them singletons. The specimen was peripheral blood, collected before any cancer treatment. These receptors came from a female donor over 55 with stage I lung adenocarcinoma.

The genes are TRBV7-2 and TRBJ2-1, with D possibly TRBD2 on 5 matching bases. CDR1 is SGHTA and CDR2 is FQGNSA in the germline V gene. The CDR3 runs 15 residues. V was clipped by 5 bases and J by 5 bases, with 16 bases between them. CDR3 sequence (DNA): TGTGCCAGCAGCCGTAGCCTGGGAGATAACAATGAGCAGTTCTTC. It yields the protein CASSRSLGDNNEQFF.

This sequence joins TRBV7-8 and TRBJ2-3; the match to TRBD1 covers 8 bases. CDR3 length: 15 residues. V trimming: 5 bases; J trimming: 3 bases; junction bases outside the gene matches: 7. Germline assignment: CDR1 SGHVS and CDR2 FQNEAQ. Written as DNA, the CDR3 is TGTGCCAGCAGCCGAGGACAGGGTTTAACAGATACGCAGTATTTT. Translated: CASSRGQGLTDTQYF. Full variable domain (remainder filled in from reference TRBV7-8 and TRBJ2-3): GAGVSQSPRYKVAKRGQDVALRCDPISGHVSLFWYQQALGQGPEFLTYFQNEAQLDKSGLPSDRFFAERPEGSVSTLKIQRTQQEDSAVYLCASSRGQGLTDTQYFGPGTRLTVL.

The J gene is TRBJ2-1, the V gene TRBV4-3, with unresolved D. This CDR3 region has 17 residues. Trimming stripped 0 bases from V and 0 bases from J, with 12 bases between. Germline V lookup: CDR1 LGHNA, CDR2 YSLEER. The CDR3 loop reads CASSQDERQTSYNEQFF. CDR3 coding DNA: TGCGCCAGCAGCCAAGATGAGCGCCAGACCTCCTACAATGAGCAGTTCTTC.

This clone was found once. The V and J genes are TRBV6-5 and TRBJ2-3, with D unclear. The CDR3 is 14 residues long. From germline, CDR1 is MNHEY and CDR2 SVGAGI. Trimming cost V 5 bases and J 3 bases, with 12 bases left between them. The CDR3 protein is CASSPLAATDTQYF. CDR3 nucleotides: TGTGCCAGCAGTCCTCTCGCGGCGACAGATACGCAGTATTTT.

V gene TRBV19 combines with J gene TRBJ1-3; D gene ambiguous. The V gene lost 7 bases and the J gene lost 3 bases, with 16 bases spanning the gap. Germline-derived CDR1 and CDR2 are LNHDA and SQIVND (reference sequence). The CDR3 runs to 15 residues. The CDR3 DNA sequence: TGTGCCAGTACTACTCAGACGGGCTATGGAAACACCATATATTTT. This translates into CASTTQTGYGNTIYF.

The chain employs TRBV7-9 and TRBJ2-7, with 10 bases identical to TRBD1. The CDR3 spans 14 residues. Trimming took 3 bases from V and 5 from J; bases not matched to a gene: 4. Germline loops: CDR1 SEHNR, CDR2 FQNEAQ (reference sequence). The CDR3 DNA sequence: TGTGCCAGCAGCTTTACTGGGACAGGGGACGAGCAGTACTTC. It encodes CASSFTGTGDEQYF.

The chain couples TRBV5-8 to TRBJ1-1; possibly TRBD1 for D (6 bases). The germline CDR1 and CDR2 sequences are SGHTS and YDEGEE. The CDR3 covers 14 residues. Trimming removed 4 bases at V and 4 bases at J, with 14 bases between. Here the CDR3 reads CASSVGQRATEAFF. CDR3 DNA: TGTGCCAGCAGCGTCGGACAGAGGGCCACTGAAGCTTTCTTT.

The V call is TRBV5-4, the J call TRBJ1-3; 7 bases map to TRBD1. V shed 1 base and J 2 bases; nucleotides not matched to a gene: 0. The germline V gene has CDR1 SGHNT and CDR2 YYREEE (reference sequence). The CDR3 sequence is 14 residues long. The CDR3 protein is CASSLQGAGNTIYF. CDR3 DNA: TGTGCCAGCAGCTTGCAGGGGGCTGGAAACACCATATATTTT.

V usage is TRBV7-9 and J usage is TRBJ1-2; maybe TRBD1 (5 bases). CDR1 is SEHNR and CDR2 is FQNEAQ in the germline V gene (reference sequence). Deletions cut 0 bases from V and 0 bases from J, with 8 bases between. This CDR3 comprises 15 residues. The CDR3 region has the DNA TGTGCCAGCAGCTTAGCAGGGGCCCCTAACTATGGCTACACCTTC. This encodes CASSLAGAPNYGYTF.

The CDR3 reads CASSETGRFFEKLFF. CDR3 coding DNA: TGTGCCAGCAGCGAGACAGGCCGCTTTTTCGAAAAACTGTTTTTT. V usage is TRBV5-6 and J usage is TRBJ1-4, with a possible D match to TRBD1 (6 bases). The V end lost 4 bases, the J end lost 8 bases, and 18 bases lay between the germline ends. Germline values: CDR1 SGHDT, CDR2 YYEEEE. This CDR3 is built from 15 residues.

As regards this clone: Other DNA variants within this sample encode the same CDR3. The chain couples TRBV7-8 to TRBJ2-7, with 10 bases lining up with TRBD2. The CDR3 runs to 15 residues. In germline, CDR1 is SGHVS, CDR2 FQNEAQ. V lost 3 bases to trimming and J lost 2 bases; unmatched junction nucleotides: 4. CDR3 nucleotide sequence: TGTGCCAGCAGCTTGGCTAGCGGGGGAACCTACGAGCAGTACTTC. Protein product: CASSLASGGTYEQYF. The full variable domain, completed using reference TRBV7-8 and TRBJ2-7, is GAGVSQSPRYKVAKRGQDVALRCDPISGHVSLFWYQQALGQGPEFLTYFQNEAQLDKSGLPSDRFFAERPEGSVSTLKIQRTQQEDSAVYLCASSLASGGTYEQYFGPGTRLTVT.

The V call is TRBV7-9, the J call TRBJ1-2; D might be TRBD1 (5 bases). Trimming left V 5 bases short and J 2 bases short, with 9 bases between. The V gene's germline CDR1 is SEHNR and CDR2 FQNEAQ (reference sequence). CDR3 length: 13 residues. Written as DNA, the CDR3 is TGTGCCAGCAGCCCAAGACAGAACTATGGCTACACCTTC. Its translation: CASSPRQNYGYTF.

This chain connects TRBV15 to TRBJ1-2; 8 bases fit TRBD1. Losses at the gene ends were 1 base for V and 7 bases for J; bases not matched to a gene: 14. The CDR3 has 17 residues. CDR1 is LNHNV and CDR2 is YYDKDF in the germline V gene (reference sequence). The CDR3, as DNA: TGTGCCACCAGCAGAGGCGGGACAGGTGGAATAGCGGGTGGCTACACCTTC. Amino acid sequence: CATSRGGTGGIAGGYTF.

This rearrangement joins TRBV7-3 to TRBJ1-1; 8 bases line up with TRBD1. V was clipped by 5 bases and J by 4 bases; unmatched bases: 6. This CDR3 is built from 14 residues. CDR1 is SGHTA and CDR2 is FQGTGA in the germline V gene. The CDR3 region has the DNA TGTGCCAGCAGCCCGACCGGACAGGGCACTGAAGCTTTCTTT. Translating it yields CASSPTGQGTEAFF.

The chain couples TRBV27 to TRBJ2-2, with D possibly being TRBD2 (6 bases). Germline V gives CDR1 MNHEY, CDR2 SMNVEV (reference sequence). V was cut by 1 base and J by 4 bases, with 13 bases left in between. This CDR3 comprises 16 residues. The CDR3 loop reads CASSLYGGSSTGELFF. CDR3 DNA sequence: TGTGCCAGCAGTTTATATGGGGGGTCGAGCACCGGGGAGCTGTTTTTT.

V usage is TRBV5-1 and J usage is TRBJ1-1, with D possibly TRBD1 on 6 matching bases. The CDR3 extends over 16 amino acids. Germline values: CDR1 SGHRS, CDR2 YFSETQ. V lost 4 bases and J lost 2, with 18 bases in between. The CDR3 loop is CASSPGVKGENTEAFF. The DNA for the CDR3 is TGCGCCAGCAGCCCTGGGGTAAAGGGGGAAAACACTGAAGCTTTCTTT.

The chain links TRBV6-6 to TRBJ1-5, with unresolved D. The CDR3 sequence is 12 residues long. Deletions cut 5 bases from V and 4 bases from J, with 6 bases between. CDR1 is MNHNY and CDR2 is SVGAGI in the germline V gene (reference sequence). CDR3 loop: CASSTLNQPQHF. CDR3 nucleotide sequence: TGTGCCAGCAGTACGTTAAATCAGCCCCAGCATTTT.

The CDR3, as DNA: TGTGCCAGCAGCTTAGAAGTTCCCAGGGCCCAAGAGACCCAGTACTTC. This encodes CASSLEVPRAQETQYF. V and J are TRBV11-2 and TRBJ2-5; maybe TRBD1 (5 bases). V dropped 0 bases and J dropped 1 base, with 12 bases sitting between them. The CDR3 totals 16 residues. In germline, CDR1 is SGHAT, CDR2 FQNNGV.

This chain joins TRBV5-1 and TRBJ2-3; tentative D call: TRBD1 (5 bases). The CDR3 spans 15 residues. Germline CDR1 reads SGHRS; CDR2 reads YFSETQ. The ends were cut back, 0 bases at V and 2 bases at J, with 10 bases in the middle. CDR3 region: CASSLEQAATDTQYF. Here the CDR3 DNA reads TGCGCCAGCAGCTTGGAACAGGCCGCCACAGATACGCAGTATTTT.

This chain links TRBV14 with TRBJ2-2; D tentatively reads TRBD1 or TRBD2 (6 bases each). The germline gives CDR1 SGHDN, CDR2 FVKESK. This CDR3 comprises 16 residues. Trimming took off 3 bases at V and 2 bases at J, with 13 bases between the two ends. CDR3 coding DNA: TGTGCCAGCAGCCACAACAGGGACTTTAACACCGGGGAGCTGTTTTTT. As protein: CASSHNRDFNTGELFF.

The chain combines TRBV30 with TRBJ2-6, with 8 bases that match TRBD1. The CDR3 is 13 residues long. Germline lookup yields CDR1 GTSNPN and CDR2 SVGIG (reference sequence). V lost 5 bases to trimming and J lost 12 bases; unmatched junction nucleotides: 9. DNA for the CDR3: TGTGCCTGGTCACCGGGACAGGTCCCCGTCCTGACTTTC. This codes for CAWSPGQVPVLTF.

J is TRBJ1-4 and V is TRBV29-1, with D perhaps TRBD1 (5 bases). V lost 7 bases to trimming and J lost 0 bases, with 9 bases between them. The germline V gene encodes CDR1 SQVTM and CDR2 ANQGSEA. The CDR3 is 13 residues long. The CDR3 here is CSGSGPTNEKLFF. The CDR3 DNA sequence: TGCAGCGGCTCAGGGCCAACTAATGAAAAACTGTTTTTT.

This CDR3 is CASSAHRGPGQPQHF. The CDR3 DNA is TGTGCCAGCAGCGCCCACAGGGGGCCGGGTCAGCCCCAGCATTTT. The V call is TRBV7-8, the J call TRBJ1-5; 9 bases line up with TRBD1. The CDR3 consists of 15 residues. V lost 5 bases and J lost 6; bases outside the gene matches: 8. From germline, CDR1 is SGHVS and CDR2 FQNEAQ.

CDR3 region: CASSIQGATQGGLFF. Here the CDR3 DNA reads TGTGCCAGTAGTATACAAGGGGCGACACAGGGGGGACTGTTTTTT. The rearrangement links TRBV19 to TRBJ1-4; 8 bases match TRBD1. The CDR3 spans 15 residues. V lost 2 bases to trimming and J lost 13 bases; unmatched junction nucleotides: 12. Germline CDR1 is LNHDA and CDR2 is SQIVND (reference sequence).

This clone was seen only once. The J gene is TRBJ2-7, the V gene TRBV6-5; D possibly corresponds to TRBD2 (5 bases). Per the germline V gene, CDR1 is MNHEY and CDR2 is SVGAGI. The V end was cut by 0 bases, the J end by 0 bases, with 12 bases between. This CDR3 is built from 16 residues. CDR3 loop: CASSYSNSELSYEQYF. Written as DNA, the CDR3 is TGTGCCAGCAGTTACTCGAATAGCGAGCTCTCCTACGAGCAGTACTTC.

The rearrangement links TRBV7-2 to TRBJ1-3, with no clear D. The V and J ends lost 1 base and 2 bases respectively, with 6 bases between them. Per germline, CDR1 SGHTA and CDR2 FQGNSA. The CDR3 spans 14 residues. CDR3 in DNA: TGTGCCAGCAGCTTAGGAGACCCTGGAAACACCATATATTTT. Residues: CASSLGDPGNTIYF.

The chain uses TRBV30 and TRBJ1-4; D gene unclear. This CDR3 region has 13 residues. From germline, CDR1 is GTSNPN and CDR2 SVGIG (reference sequence). V was cut by 2 bases and J by 5 bases, with 9 bases left in between. The chain's CDR3 is CAWSWQLNEKLFF. Here the CDR3 DNA reads TGTGCCTGGAGTTGGCAGTTAAATGAAAAACTGTTTTTT.

The chain links TRBV5-4 to TRBJ2-5; possible D gene TRBD1, 5 bases. V was cut by 2 bases and J by 4 bases, with 15 bases left in between. Germline V CDR1 and CDR2: SGHNT, YYREEE (reference sequence). CDR3 length: 15 residues. CDR3 DNA: TGTGCCAGCAGCTTAAGACAGTTCGGTCTAGAGACCCAGTACTTC. Its translation: CASSLRQFGLETQYF.

The rearrangement joins TRBV18 to TRBJ2-5; D remains unclear. The CDR3 consists of 12 residues. In germline, CDR1 is KGHSH, CDR2 LQKENI. V dropped 4 bases and J dropped 1 base, with 4 bases sitting between them. CDR3 nucleotides: TGTGCCAGCTCACGGACCCAAGAGACCCAGTACTTC. This codes for CASSRTQETQYF.

The chain recombines TRBV9 with TRBJ1-2, with no clear D. Germline values: CDR1 SGDLS, CDR2 YYNGEE. The CDR3 has 13 residues. Trimming took off 4 bases at V and 7 bases at J, with 14 bases between the two ends. The CDR3 protein is CASSQELGSGYTF. CDR3 DNA: TGTGCCAGCAGCCAGGAGTTAGGGAGTGGCTACACCTTC.